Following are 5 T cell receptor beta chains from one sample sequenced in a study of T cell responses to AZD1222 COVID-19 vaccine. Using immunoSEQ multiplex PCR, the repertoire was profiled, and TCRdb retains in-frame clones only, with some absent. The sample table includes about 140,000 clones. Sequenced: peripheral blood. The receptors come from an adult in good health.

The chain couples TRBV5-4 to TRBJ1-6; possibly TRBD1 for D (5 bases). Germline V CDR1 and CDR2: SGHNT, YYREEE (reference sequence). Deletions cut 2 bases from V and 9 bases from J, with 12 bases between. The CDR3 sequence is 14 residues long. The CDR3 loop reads CASSLWGSGSPLHF. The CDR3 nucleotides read TGTGCCAGCAGCTTATGGGGGTCGGGTTCACCCCTCCACTTT.

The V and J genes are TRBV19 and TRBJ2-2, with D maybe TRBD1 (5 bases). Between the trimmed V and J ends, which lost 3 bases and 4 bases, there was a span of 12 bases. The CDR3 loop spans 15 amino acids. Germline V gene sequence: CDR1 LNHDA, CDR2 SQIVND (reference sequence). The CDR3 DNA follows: TGTGCCAGTAGTATGGCAGGGAAGGTCACCGGGGAGCTGTTTTTT. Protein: CASSMAGKVTGELFF.

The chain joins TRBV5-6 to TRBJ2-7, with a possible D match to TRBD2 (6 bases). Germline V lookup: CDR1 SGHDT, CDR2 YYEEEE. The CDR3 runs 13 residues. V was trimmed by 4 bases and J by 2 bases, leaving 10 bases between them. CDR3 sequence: CASSPTSPYEQYF. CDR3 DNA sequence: TGTGCCAGCAGCCCGACTAGTCCCTACGAGCAGTACTTC.

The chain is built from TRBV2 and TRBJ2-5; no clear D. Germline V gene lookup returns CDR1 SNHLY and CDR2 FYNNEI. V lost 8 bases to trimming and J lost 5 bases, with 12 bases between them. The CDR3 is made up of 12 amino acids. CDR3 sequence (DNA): TGTGCCAGCCTAAATATCGGGGAGACCCAGTACTTC. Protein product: CASLNIGETQYF.

CDR3 in amino acids: CASSTRDSLKTQHF. The CDR3 coding sequence is TGTGCCAGCAGTACGAGGGACAGCCTAAAAACCCAGCATTTT. The chain combines TRBV6-5 with TRBJ1-5, with TRBD1 matching over 7 bases. Trimming cost V 5 bases and J 11 bases; bases outside gene matches: 12. The CDR3 has 14 amino acids. The germline V gene has CDR1 MNHEY and CDR2 SVGAGI.